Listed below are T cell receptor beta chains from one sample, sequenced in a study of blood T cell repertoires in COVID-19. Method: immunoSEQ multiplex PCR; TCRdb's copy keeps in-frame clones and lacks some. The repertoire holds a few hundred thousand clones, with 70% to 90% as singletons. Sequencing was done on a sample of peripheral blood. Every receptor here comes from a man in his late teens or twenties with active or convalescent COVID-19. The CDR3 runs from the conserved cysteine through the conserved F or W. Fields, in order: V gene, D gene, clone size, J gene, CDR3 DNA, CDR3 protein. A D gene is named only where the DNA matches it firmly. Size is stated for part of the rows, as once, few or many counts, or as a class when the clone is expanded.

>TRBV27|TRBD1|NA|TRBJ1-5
TGTGCCAGCAGCCCAAGGACAGGGGCAAGCAATCAGCCCCAGCATTTT
CASSPRTGASNQPQHF
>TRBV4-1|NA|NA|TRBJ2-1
TGCGCCAGCAGGCTGGAGGAGAATGAGCAGTTCTTC
CASRLEENEQFF
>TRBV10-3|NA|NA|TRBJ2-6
TGTGCCATCAGTGATACAACCGCTGGGGCCAACGTCCTGACTTTC
CAISDTTAGANVLTF
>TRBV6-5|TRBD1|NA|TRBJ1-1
TGTGCCAGCAGGGCCCCGGGACAGGGGAACACTGAAGCTTTCTTT
CASRAPGQGNTEAFF
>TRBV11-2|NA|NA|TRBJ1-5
TGTGCCAGCAGCTTAGGGGCGGGTCAGCCCCAGCATTTT
CASSLGAGQPQHF
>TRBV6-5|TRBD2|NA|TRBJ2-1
TGTGCCAGCAGTCCGGGACTAGCTCTAGGCAATGAGCAGTTCTTC
CASSPGLALGNEQFF
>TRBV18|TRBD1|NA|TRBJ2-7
TGTGCCAGCTCAGCGAGACAGGGAAGCGGCGAGCAGTACTTC
CASSARQGSGEQYF
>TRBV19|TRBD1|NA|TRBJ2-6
TGTGCAACCGGACAGGGGGAAATCTCTGGGGCCAACGTCCTGACTTTC
CATGQGEISGANVLTF
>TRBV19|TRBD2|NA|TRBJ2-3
TGTGCCAGTAGTACTCAGCGGGACGCCAAAGATACGCAGTATTTT
CASSTQRDAKDTQYF
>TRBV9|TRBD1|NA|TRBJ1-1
TGTGCCAGCAGTGGGGACAGGAGCATGAACACTGAAGCTTTCTTT
CASSGDRSMNTEAFF
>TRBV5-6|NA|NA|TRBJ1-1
TGTGCCAGCAGCTTCCGAGGAGGGTGGATGAACACTGAAGCTTTCTTT
CASSFRGGWMNTEAFF
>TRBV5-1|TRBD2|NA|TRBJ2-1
TGCGCCAGCAGCTTGGCACTAGCGGTCTACAATGAGCAGTTCTTC
CASSLALAVYNEQFF
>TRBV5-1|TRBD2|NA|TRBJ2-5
TGCGCCAGCAGCCCGTCTGGAATAGCGGGGAACCAAGAGACCCAGTACTTC
CASSPSGIAGNQETQYF
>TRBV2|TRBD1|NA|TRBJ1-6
TGTGCCAGCTCAGAGGGACAGGATTTACCCCTCCACTTT
CASSEGQDLPLHF
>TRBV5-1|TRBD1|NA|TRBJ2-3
TGCGCCAGCAGCTTGACAGGGGACCAAGGGGATACGCAGTATTTT
CASSLTGDQGDTQYF
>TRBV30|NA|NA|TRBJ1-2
TGTGCCTGGAGTGTGAACAGGGTGGTAGAGGGCTACACCTTC
CAWSVNRVVEGYTF
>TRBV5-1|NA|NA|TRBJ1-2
TGCGCCAGCAGCTTGGCTTCCGGGGTCTATGGCTACACCTTC
CASSLASGVYGYTF
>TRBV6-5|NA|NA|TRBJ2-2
TGTGCCAGCAGCCTCATGTGGGGGGGCGACGGGGAGCTGTTTTTT
CASSLMWGGDGELFF
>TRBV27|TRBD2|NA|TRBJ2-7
TGTGCCAGCAGTTTATCTTCGGGACTAGCTTACGAGCAGTACTTC
CASSLSSGLAYEQYF
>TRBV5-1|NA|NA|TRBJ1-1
TGCGCCAGCAGCTTGTATGGTCAGGGTAAATCTGAAGCTTTCTTT
CASSLYGQGKSEAFF
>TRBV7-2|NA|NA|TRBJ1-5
TGTGCCAGCAGCTTAGTCAGGGGAAACAATCAGCCCCAGCATTTT
CASSLVRGNNQPQHF
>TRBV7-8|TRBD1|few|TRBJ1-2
TGTGCCAGCAGCTCCGGACAGGTCGGCTACACCTTC
CASSSGQVGYTF
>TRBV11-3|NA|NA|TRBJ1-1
TGTGCCAGCAGCTTATGGAGAAACACTGAAGCTTTCTTT
CASSLWRNTEAFF
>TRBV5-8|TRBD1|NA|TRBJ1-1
TGTGCCAGCAGCCCTAGGACAGGATATGCCGCTGGTGACACTGAAGCTTTCTTT
CASSPRTGYAAGDTEAFF
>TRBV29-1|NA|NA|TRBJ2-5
TGCAGCGCCAGACAAGAGACCCAGTACTTC
CSARQETQYF